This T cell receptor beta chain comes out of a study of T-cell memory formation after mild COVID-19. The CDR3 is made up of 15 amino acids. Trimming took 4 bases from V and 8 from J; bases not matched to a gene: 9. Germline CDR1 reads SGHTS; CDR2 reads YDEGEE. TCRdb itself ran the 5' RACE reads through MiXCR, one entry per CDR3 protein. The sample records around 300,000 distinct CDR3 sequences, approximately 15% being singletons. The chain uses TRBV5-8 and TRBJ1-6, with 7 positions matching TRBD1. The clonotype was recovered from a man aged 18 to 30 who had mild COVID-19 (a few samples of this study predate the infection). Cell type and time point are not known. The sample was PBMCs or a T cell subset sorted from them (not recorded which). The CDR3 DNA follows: TGTGCCAGCAGCACGAAGCTAGGGGGCTATTCACCCCTCCACTTT. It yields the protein CASSTKLGGYSPLHF. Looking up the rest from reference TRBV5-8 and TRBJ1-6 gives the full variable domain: EAGVTQSPTHLIKTRGQQATLRCSPISGHTSVYWYQQALGLGLQFLLWYDEGEERNRGNFPPRFSGRQFPNYSSELNVNALELEDSALYLCASSTKLGGYSPLHFGNGTRLTVT.